This T cell receptor (beta chain) emerged from a study of blood T cell repertoires in COVID-19. Profiling relied on immunoSEQ multiplex PCR, and the TCRdb table lists in-frame clones only, not all of them. The repertoire consists of about 150,000 clones, with 75% to 90% occurring once and the leading ten covering roughly 3%. The CDR3 loop spans 14 amino acids. The V gene lost 4 bases and the J gene lost 0 bases, with 10 bases spanning the gap. Per the germline V gene, CDR1 is SNHLY and CDR2 is FYNNEI. This TCR came from a woman in her fifties or sixties with active COVID-19. The chain couples TRBV2 to TRBJ2-7, with D possibly matching TRBD2 (6 bases). The specimen was peripheral blood. CDR3 bases: TGTGCCAGCAGTGTTAGTAGCGGCTCCTACGAGCAGTACTTC. This gives the protein CASSVSSGSYEQYF.